This entry is about one T cell receptor beta chain. The CDR3 covers 17 residues. V dropped 1 base and J dropped 2; count of bases not matched to a gene: 7. Germline assignment: CDR1 SGHTA and CDR2 FQGTGA. TCRdb reanalysed the 5' RACE reads using MiXCR and keeps one entry per CDR3 protein. The sample lists 610,000 or so distinct CDR3 sequences; roughly an eighth were seen once. The entry originates in a study of T cells after yellow fever vaccination. This chain joins TRBV7-3 and TRBJ2-1, with TRBD2 matching over 8 bases. Sequenced material: PBMCs, taken on the day of the yellow fever booster vaccination. The sequence was obtained from a young man who received the YFV17D yellow fever vaccine. The CDR3 region has the DNA TGTGCCAGCAGCTTAATCGGGGGGGCGGCGACCTACAATGAGCAGTTCTTC. Translated: CASSLIGGAATYNEQFF.